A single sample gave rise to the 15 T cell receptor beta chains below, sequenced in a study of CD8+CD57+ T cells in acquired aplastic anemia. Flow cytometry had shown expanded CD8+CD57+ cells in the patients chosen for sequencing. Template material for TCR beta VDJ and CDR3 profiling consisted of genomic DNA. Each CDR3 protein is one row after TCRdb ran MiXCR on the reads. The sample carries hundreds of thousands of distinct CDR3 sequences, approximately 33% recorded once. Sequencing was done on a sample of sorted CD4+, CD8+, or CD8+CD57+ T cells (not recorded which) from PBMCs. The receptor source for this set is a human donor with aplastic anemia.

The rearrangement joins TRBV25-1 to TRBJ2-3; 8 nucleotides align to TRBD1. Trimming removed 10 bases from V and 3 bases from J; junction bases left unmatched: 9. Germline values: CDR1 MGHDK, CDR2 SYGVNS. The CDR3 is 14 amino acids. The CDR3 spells CATPPGQATDTQYF. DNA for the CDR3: TGTGCCACCCCACCGGGACAGGCTACAGATACGCAGTATTTT.

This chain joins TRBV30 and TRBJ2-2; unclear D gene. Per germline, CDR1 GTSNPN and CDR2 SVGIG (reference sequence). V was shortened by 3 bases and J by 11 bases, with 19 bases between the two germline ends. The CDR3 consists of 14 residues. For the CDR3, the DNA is TGTGCCTGGAGCCCCTCCCACTTAAATCTCGAGCTGTTTTTT. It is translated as CAWSPSHLNLELFF. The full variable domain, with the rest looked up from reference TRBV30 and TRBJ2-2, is SQTIHQWPATLVQPVGSPLSLECTVEGTSNPNLYWYRQAAGRGLQLLFYSVGIGQISSEVPQNLSASRPQDRQFILSSKKLLLSDSGFYLCAWSPSHLNLELFFGEGSRLTVL.

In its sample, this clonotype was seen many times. In DNA form, the CDR3 reads TGTGCCAGCAGCCGTACTAGCGGGACCCTGTACGAGCAGTACTTC. Translation gives CASSRTSGTLYEQYF. The chain carries TRBV7-2 and TRBJ2-7, with 10 nucleotides matching TRBD2. This CDR3 region has 15 residues. Trimming took 5 bases from V and 4 from J; bases not matched to a gene: 8. Looked up from germline, CDR1 is SGHTA and CDR2 is FQGNSA.

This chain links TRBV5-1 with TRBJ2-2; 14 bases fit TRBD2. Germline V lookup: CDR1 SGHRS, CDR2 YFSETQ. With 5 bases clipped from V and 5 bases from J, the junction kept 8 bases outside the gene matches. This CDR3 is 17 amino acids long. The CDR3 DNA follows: TGCGCCAGCAGTCTTGGACTAGCGGGAGGTCGTACCGGGGAGCTGTTTTTT. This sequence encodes CASSLGLAGGRTGELFF.

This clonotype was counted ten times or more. CDR3 in DNA: TGCAGCGTTGAAGAGAAACCAGGGTCCTACGAGCAGTACTTC. It codes for CSVEEKPGSYEQYF. The chain combines TRBV29-1 with TRBJ2-7; D perhaps matches TRBD1 (5 bases). The germline CDR1 and CDR2 sequences are SQVTM and ANQGSEA. The CDR3 loop spans 14 amino acids. Deletions cut 0 bases from V and 1 base from J, with 10 bases between.

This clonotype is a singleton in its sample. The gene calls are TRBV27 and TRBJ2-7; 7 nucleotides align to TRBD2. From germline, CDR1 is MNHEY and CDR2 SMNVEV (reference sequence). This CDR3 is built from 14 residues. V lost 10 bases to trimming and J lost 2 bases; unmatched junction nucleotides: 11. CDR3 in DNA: TGTGCCAACATACCCGTGGCGGGAGCCTACGAGCAGTACTTC. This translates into CANIPVAGAYEQYF.

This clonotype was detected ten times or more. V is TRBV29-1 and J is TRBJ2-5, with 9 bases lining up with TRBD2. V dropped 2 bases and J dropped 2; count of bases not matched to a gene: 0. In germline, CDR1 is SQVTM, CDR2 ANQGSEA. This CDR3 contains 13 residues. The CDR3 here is CSVELAGQETQYF. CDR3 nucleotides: TGCAGCGTTGAACTAGCGGGGCAAGAGACCCAGTACTTC.

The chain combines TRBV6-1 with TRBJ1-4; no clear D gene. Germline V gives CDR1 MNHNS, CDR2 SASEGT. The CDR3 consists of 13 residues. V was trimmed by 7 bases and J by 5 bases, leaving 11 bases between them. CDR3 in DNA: TGTGCCAGCAAAGGGTGGGCGAATGAAAAACTGTTTTTT. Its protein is CASKGWANEKLFF.

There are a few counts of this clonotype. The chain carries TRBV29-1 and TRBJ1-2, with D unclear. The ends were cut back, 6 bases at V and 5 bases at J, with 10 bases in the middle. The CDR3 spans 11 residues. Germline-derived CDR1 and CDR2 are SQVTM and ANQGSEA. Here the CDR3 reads CSVNSGYGYTF. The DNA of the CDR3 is TGCAGCGTAAATTCGGGTTATGGCTACACCTTC.

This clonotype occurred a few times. The chain's CDR3 is CSAREGTGPTDTQYF. CDR3 bases: TGCAGTGCTAGAGAGGGGACTGGGCCCACAGATACGCAGTATTTT. V gene TRBV20-1 combines with J gene TRBJ2-3; D possibly corresponds to TRBD2 (6 bases). CDR1 is DFQATT and CDR2 is SNEGSKA in the germline V gene (reference sequence). The CDR3 totals 15 residues. V lost 0 bases and J lost 2, with 12 bases in between.

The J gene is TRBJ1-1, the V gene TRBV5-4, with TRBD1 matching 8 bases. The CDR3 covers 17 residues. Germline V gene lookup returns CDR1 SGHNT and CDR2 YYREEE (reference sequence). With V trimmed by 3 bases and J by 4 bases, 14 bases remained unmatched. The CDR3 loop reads CASSSQRLDRVGTEAFF. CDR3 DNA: TGTGCCAGCAGCTCCCAAAGGTTGGACAGGGTTGGCACTGAAGCTTTCTTT.

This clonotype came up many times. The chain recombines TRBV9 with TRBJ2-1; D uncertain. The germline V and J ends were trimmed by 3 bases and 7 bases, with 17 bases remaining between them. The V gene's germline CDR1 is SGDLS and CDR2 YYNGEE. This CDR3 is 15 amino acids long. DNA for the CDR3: TGTGCCAGCAGCGCGCTCTCGGCCGGTCGGAATGAGCAGTTCTTC. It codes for CASSALSAGRNEQFF. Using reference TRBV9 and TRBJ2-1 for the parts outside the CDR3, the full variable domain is DSGVTQTPKHLITATGQRVTLRCSPRSGDLSVYWYQQSLDQGLQFLIQYYNGEERAKGNILERFSAQQFPDLHSELNLSSLELGDSALYFCASSALSAGRNEQFFGPGTRLTVL.

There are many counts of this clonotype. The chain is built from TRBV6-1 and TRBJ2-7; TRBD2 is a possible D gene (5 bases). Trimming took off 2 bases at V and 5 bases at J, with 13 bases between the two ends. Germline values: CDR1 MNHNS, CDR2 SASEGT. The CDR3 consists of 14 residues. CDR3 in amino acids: CASSELGRGHEQYF. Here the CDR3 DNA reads TGTGCCAGCAGTGAACTGGGGAGAGGGCACGAGCAGTACTTC.

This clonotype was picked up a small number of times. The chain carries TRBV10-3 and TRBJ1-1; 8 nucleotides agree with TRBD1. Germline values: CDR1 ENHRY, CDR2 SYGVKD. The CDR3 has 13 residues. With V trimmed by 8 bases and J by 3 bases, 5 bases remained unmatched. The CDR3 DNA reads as TGTGCCATCGGGACAGGCTCCCACACTGAAGCTTTCTTT. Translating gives CAIGTGSHTEAFF.

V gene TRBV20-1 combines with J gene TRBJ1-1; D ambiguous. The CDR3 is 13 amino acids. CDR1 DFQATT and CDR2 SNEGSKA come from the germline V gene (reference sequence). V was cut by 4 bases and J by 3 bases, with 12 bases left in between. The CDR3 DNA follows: TGCAGTGCTATAGCCACAGTTTACACTGAAGCTTTCTTT. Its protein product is CSAIATVYTEAFF.